These T cell receptor beta chains were read from a single sample in a study of cytomegalovirus exposure and HLA in healthy donors. Data came from immunoSEQ multiplex PCR; TCRdb stores just in-frame clones and leaves some out. The repertoire holds 250,000 to 350,000 clones, with about 80% as singletons. The sample was PBMCs. Receptor source: a girl aged 2 to 9 in good health and CMV-seronegative. Each CDR3 is given with its conserved first and last residue. A D gene is named only where the DNA matches it firmly. The listing skips clone size in some rows; elsewhere it reads once, few, many or a size class.

j_call	v_call	d_call	clone_size	cdr3_length	cdr3_aa	cdr3_nt
TRBJ2-3	TRBV28	NA	once	13	CASNPIWDYTQYF	TGTGCCAGCAACCCTATTTGGGACTATACGCAGTATTTT
TRBJ2-7	TRBV15	NA	few	15	CATSRGGTVTYEQYF	TGTGCCACCAGCAGAGGCGGGACCGTTACCTACGAGCAGTACTTC
TRBJ2-1	TRBV2	TRBD2	NA	13	CASWASGGPKQFF	TGTGCCAGCTGGGCTAGCGGGGGACCGAAGCAGTTCTTC
TRBJ2-2	TRBV2	NA	NA	15	CASRGPQGFTGELFF	TGTGCCAGCAGGGGCCCACAGGGTTTCACCGGGGAGCTGTTTTTT
TRBJ1-1	TRBV5-1	TRBD1	once	14	CASSLEQGAAEAFF	TGCGCCAGCAGCTTGGAACAGGGGGCGGCTGAAGCTTTCTTT
TRBJ2-7	TRBV7-8	TRBD1	NA	15	CASSSLRDRSYEQYF	TGTGCCAGCAGCTCCCTCCGGGACAGGTCCTACGAGCAGTACTTC
TRBJ2-7	TRBV28	TRBD1	NA	18	CVSRRPPPWTGKSYEQYF	TGTGTCAGCAGGCGACCCCCACCCTGGACAGGGAAGTCCTACGAGCAGTACTTC
TRBJ2-5	TRBV4-2	NA	few	14	CASSQVGRQETQYF	TGTGCCAGCAGCCAAGTCGGCAGGCAAGAGACCCAGTACTTC
TRBJ2-7	TRBV7-9	TRBD2	NA	15	CASSLAVAGDREQYF	TGTGCCAGCAGCTTAGCGGTCGCGGGAGATAGGGAGCAGTACTTC
TRBJ2-6	TRBV5-6	NA	once	17	CASSLFSPLLGANVLTF	TGTGCCAGCAGCTTGTTTAGCCCCTTACTCGGGGCCAACGTCCTGACTTTC
TRBJ2-3	TRBV4-1	NA	NA	17	CASSQDRGGEGTDTQYF	TGCGCCAGCAGCCAAGATCGAGGCGGGGAGGGCACAGATACGCAGTATTTT
TRBJ2-7	TRBV6-5	NA	NA	14	CATRAPGGLYEQYF	TGTGCCACGAGGGCTCCCGGGGGGCTCTACGAGCAGTACTTC
TRBJ2-1	TRBV7-7	TRBD1	once	16	CASSLAYRGLFGEQFF	TGTGCCAGCAGCTTAGCTTACAGGGGGCTATTTGGTGAGCAGTTCTTC
TRBJ2-7	TRBV6-5	TRBD2	few	15	CASRYAGGSSYEQYF	TGTGCCAGCAGGTACGCGGGAGGGAGCTCCTACGAGCAGTACTTC
TRBJ1-5	TRBV19	TRBD1	NA	14	CASHTGQSDQPQHF	TGTGCCAGCCACACGGGACAGAGCGATCAGCCCCAGCATTTT
TRBJ2-1	TRBV6-1	TRBD1	few	14	CASRWTGRSNEQFF	TGTGCCAGCAGATGGACAGGGCGATCCAATGAGCAGTTCTTC
TRBJ1-1	TRBV27	TRBD1	NA	13	CASSPGTGAGAFF	TGTGCCAGCAGTCCCGGGACAGGGGCCGGAGCTTTCTTT
TRBJ2-7	TRBV2	NA	NA	12	CASTTGDYEQYF	TGTGCCAGCACGACAGGAGACTACGAGCAGTACTTC
TRBJ2-5	TRBV9	TRBD2	NA	16	CASSGSSGTIVETQYF	TGTGCCAGCAGCGGAAGTTCCGGGACTATCGTGGAGACCCAGTACTTC
TRBJ1-3	TRBV28	NA	NA	14	CASSFAGSGNTIYF	TGTGCCAGCAGTTTCGCAGGGTCTGGAAACACCATATATTTT
TRBJ1-1	TRBV27	TRBD1	NA	18	CASSFRRGTGTMRSEAFF	TGTGCCAGCAGTTTCCGGCGGGGGACAGGGACCATGAGGTCTGAAGCTTTCTTT
TRBJ1-1	TRBV16	TRBD1	few	15	CASSPPGQGARGAFF	TGTGCCAGCAGCCCACCCGGACAGGGGGCACGAGGAGCTTTCTTT
TRBJ1-6	TRBV11-2	TRBD1	once	13	CASSFRGPGPLHF	TGTGCCAGCAGCTTCAGGGGGCCAGGGCCCCTCCACTTT
TRBJ1-2	TRBV18	NA	few	14	CASSPQETGKGYTF	TGTGCCAGCTCACCACAAGAAACAGGGAAGGGCTACACCTTC
TRBJ2-3	TRBV5-6	NA	NA	16	CASSPRPGTSTDTQYF	TGTGCCAGCAGCCCGCGACCCGGGACTAGCACAGATACGCAGTATTTT
TRBJ2-7	TRBV28	NA	NA	15	CASSLLTGRAYEQYF	TGTGCCAGCAGTTTACTTACAGGGCGGGCCTACGAGCAGTACTTC
TRBJ2-1	TRBV5-1	TRBD2	NA	17	CASSLGSGTSWYNEQFF	TGCGCCAGCAGCCTAGGCAGCGGGACTAGCTGGTACAATGAGCAGTTCTTC
TRBJ2-2	TRBV5-4	TRBD2	NA	16	CASRPIAGRGSGELFF	TGTGCCAGCAGGCCGATAGCGGGCAGAGGTTCCGGGGAGCTGTTTTTT
TRBJ1-2	TRBV5-6	NA	once	11	CASSQGYGYTF	TGTGCCAGCAGCCAGGGCTATGGCTACACCTTC
TRBJ2-7	TRBV27	NA	NA	12	CASRSQGHEQYF	TGTGCCAGCAGGTCGCAGGGTCACGAGCAGTACTTC
TRBJ2-7	TRBV20-1	NA	NA	10	CSPHSYEQYF	TGCAGTCCCCACTCCTACGAGCAGTACTTC
TRBJ2-1	TRBV5-6	TRBD2	NA	13	CASSFGTSDEQFF	TGTGCCAGCAGCTTTGGGACTAGCGATGAGCAGTTCTTC
TRBJ1-1	TRBV5-4	TRBD1	NA	18	CASSFGLDRGHRNTEAFF	TGTGCCAGCAGCTTTGGGTTGGACAGGGGCCATCGTAACACTGAAGCTTTCTTT
TRBJ2-7	TRBV28	NA	NA	13	CASSLSSPGEQYF	TGTGCCAGCAGTTTATCCTCCCCGGGAGAGCAGTACTTC
TRBJ1-2	TRBV28	TRBD1	NA	16	CASSSERGTGYYGYTF	TGTGCCAGCAGTTCGGAGCGTGGGACAGGGTACTATGGCTACACCTTC
TRBJ2-7	TRBV5-1	TRBD1	NA	14	CASSLRTGHYEQYF	TGCGCCAGCAGCTTGAGGACAGGGCACTACGAGCAGTACTTC
TRBJ1-2	TRBV13	TRBD1	NA	17	CASSLGAGGVIDYGYTF	TGTGCCAGCAGCTTAGGGGCAGGGGGCGTAATTGACTATGGCTACACCTTC
TRBJ2-1	TRBV27	TRBD1	NA	15	CASTYRGQGYNEQFF	TGTGCCAGCACTTACCGCGGACAGGGCTACAATGAGCAGTTCTTC
TRBJ1-1	TRBV4-2	TRBD1	NA	15	CASSRTGTVNTEAFF	TGTGCCAGCAGCCGGACCGGGACAGTAAACACTGAAGCTTTCTTT
TRBJ2-3	TRBV6-6	TRBD2	once	16	CASRTDSSGRGDTQYF	TGTGCCAGCAGGACCGACTCTAGCGGCCGCGGGGATACGCAGTATTTT
TRBJ2-1	TRBV10-2	TRBD1	NA	14	CASWGQNLNNEQFF	TGCGCCAGCTGGGGACAGAACCTTAACAATGAGCAGTTCTTC
TRBJ1-3	TRBV6-5	NA	NA	13	CASVDSSGNTIYF	TGTGCCAGCGTAGACAGCTCTGGAAACACCATATATTTT